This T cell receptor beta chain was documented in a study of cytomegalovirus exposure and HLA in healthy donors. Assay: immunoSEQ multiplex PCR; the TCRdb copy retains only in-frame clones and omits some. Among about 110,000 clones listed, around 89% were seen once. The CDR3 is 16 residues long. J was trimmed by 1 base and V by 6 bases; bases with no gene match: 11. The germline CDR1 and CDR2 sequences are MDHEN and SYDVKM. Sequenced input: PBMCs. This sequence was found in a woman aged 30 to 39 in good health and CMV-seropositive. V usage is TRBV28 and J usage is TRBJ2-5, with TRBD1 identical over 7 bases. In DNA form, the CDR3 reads TGTGCCAGCAGCAAACTCTACAGGGGCTCCCAAGAGACCCAGTACTTC. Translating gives CASSKLYRGSQETQYF.